This T cell receptor (beta chain) was recorded in a study of Ad26.COV2.S vaccination and SARS-CoV-2 variants. Treatment described: some 19 received Ad26.COV2.S at low or high dose, single or two shots; several received placebo; per-sample allocation not given. Sampling was performed 63 days after the first vaccine or placebo injection. Measured with immunoSEQ multiplex PCR; TCRdb has only the in-frame clones, and not every one. The sample lists approximately 340,000 clones, 85% occurring once. Germline V gene data show CDR1 as SGDLS and CDR2 as YYNGEE. The J segment lost 3 bases and the V segment lost 1 base, leaving 3 bases of the junction unmatched. The CDR3 loop spans 16 amino acids.

The sequenced sample was peripheral blood, obtained in a trial of Ad26.COV2.S vaccine versus placebo. The chain carries TRBV9 and TRBJ2-2; 10 bases fit TRBD1. The TCR was taken from a person between 18 and 65 years old who received the Ad26.COV2.S COVID-19 vaccine or a placebo. The CDR3 sequence: CASSVWDRGHTGELFF. The CDR3 DNA reads as TGTGCCAGCAGCGTATGGGACAGGGGTCACACCGGGGAGCTGTTTTTT.